Shown below are 20 T cell receptor beta chains from a single sample sequenced in a study of liver allograft versus peripheral blood T cells. In the study overall: Within transplanted livers, the T cell receptor repertoires were examined and compared against the repertoires present in the peripheral blood of liver transplant recipients.

Using its own MiXCR run on the reads, TCRdb lists one record per CDR3 protein. The table shows roughly 1,200 distinct CDR3 sequences, with 10% to 15% occurring only once. The receptors come from a human patient who had a liver transplant. The graft donor may account for some of the T cells.

This clonotype was picked up a small number of times. The CDR3 nucleotides read TGTGCCAGACTAGAACAGGGGGTGGGCACCGGGGAGCTGTTTTTT. This encodes CARLEQGVGTGELFF. The chain links TRBV9 to TRBJ2-2; the match to TRBD1 covers 8 bases. The trim removed 8 bases at V and 4 bases at J, leaving 10 bases unmatched. The CDR3 consists of 15 residues. CDR1 and CDR2 from the germline V gene are SGDLS and YYNGEE.

By proportion, this clonotype is medium-sized. The V gene is TRBV11-3, the J gene TRBJ1-2; D is ambiguous. The CDR3 length is 16 residues. V shed 1 base and J shed 7 bases, with 19 bases lying between them. The germline gives CDR1 SGHNT, CDR2 YENEEA. CDR3 in amino acids: CASSLAPGARRSGYTF. In DNA form, the CDR3 reads TGTGCCAGCAGCTTAGCGCCAGGAGCCCGACGGTCTGGCTACACCTTC.

In DNA form, the CDR3 reads TGCGCCAGCAGCATGGGGTTATCTAGCACAGATACGCAGTATTTT. Protein: CASSMGLSSTDTQYF. V gene TRBV4-1 combines with J gene TRBJ2-3; D is uncertain. Trimming removed 5 bases at V and 0 bases at J, with 12 bases between. The CDR3 covers 15 residues. Germline V CDR1 and CDR2: MGHRA, YSYEKL.

The CDR3 here is CASSAFPGTGGRNTEAFF. The CDR3 DNA reads TGTGCCAGCAGTGCTTTCCCCGGGACAGGGGGAAGAAACACTGAAGCTTTCTTT. The chain combines TRBV27 with TRBJ1-1, with 11 bases lining up with TRBD1. V lost 5 bases to trimming and J lost 2 bases; unmatched junction nucleotides: 13. There are 18 residues in the CDR3. Germline-derived CDR1 and CDR2 are MNHEY and SMNVEV (reference sequence).

This clonotype is medium-sized in the sample. The chain links TRBV7-2 to TRBJ2-5; D not certain. The V and J ends lost 5 bases and 5 bases respectively, with 15 bases between them. This CDR3 is built from 14 residues. Germline V gives CDR1 SGHTA, CDR2 FQGNSA. CDR3 sequence (DNA): TGTGCCAGCAGCCTGAGGCGCGGTGTGGAGACCCAGTACTTC. Amino acid sequence: CASSLRRGVETQYF.

In this sample, this clonotype turned up a few times. The V call is TRBV5-4, the J call TRBJ2-3; D ambiguous. In germline, CDR1 is SGHNT, CDR2 YYREEE (reference sequence). Trimming removed 4 bases from V and 6 bases from J, with 15 bases in between. This CDR3 region has 14 residues. CDR3: CASSNGRTWDTQYF. Here the CDR3 DNA reads TGTGCCAGCAGCAACGGACGGACGTGGGATACGCAGTATTTT. The whole variable domain, remainder taken from reference TRBV5-4 and TRBJ2-3, is ETGVTQSPTHLIKTRGQQVTLRCSSQSGHNTVSWYQQALGQGPQFIFQYYREEENGRGNFPPRFSGLQFPNYSSELNVNALELDDSALYLCASSNGRTWDTQYFGPGTRLTVL.

This clonotype is judged large. This rearrangement joins TRBV7-2 to TRBJ1-1; D is unclear. The germline CDR1 and CDR2 sequences are SGHTA and FQGNSA. The V and J ends lost 2 bases and 11 bases respectively, with 12 bases between them. The CDR3 covers 12 residues. This CDR3 is CASSLYPRMAFF. CDR3 bases: TGTGCCAGCAGCTTATATCCCCGCATGGCTTTCTTT.

Judged by abundance, this clonotype is medium-sized. The rearrangement links TRBV12-3 or TRBV12-4 to TRBJ1-2, with 7 nucleotides matching TRBD1. CDR3 size: 14 residues. V lost 3 bases and J lost 4; bases outside the gene matches: 5. CDR3 sequence (DNA): TGTGCCAGCAGTTTCTCGGACAGGATCTATGGCTACACCTTC. Translated: CASSFSDRIYGYTF.

This clonotype qualifies as medium-sized (0.01 to 0.1%). The chain employs TRBV19 and TRBJ2-2; unclear D gene. There are 14 residues in the CDR3. V lost 7 bases to trimming and J lost 10 bases, with 19 bases between them. CDR1 is LNHDA and CDR2 is SQIVND in the germline V gene (reference sequence). CDR3 loop: CASNMGWAVAELFF. The CDR3 DNA reads TGTGCCAGTAATATGGGGTGGGCAGTCGCGGAGCTGTTTTTT.

This clonotype qualifies as medium-sized (0.01 to 0.1%). The V and J genes are TRBV6-5 and TRBJ2-7, with D uncertain. From germline, CDR1 is MNHEY and CDR2 SVGAGI. CDR3 length: 13 residues. V dropped 6 bases and J dropped 6 bases, with 15 bases sitting between them. CDR3 amino acids: CASSIPRLGEQYV. The CDR3 region has the DNA TGTGCCAGCAGCATTCCAAGATTGGGCGAGCAGTACGTC.

V usage is TRBV12-3 or TRBV12-4 and J usage is TRBJ1-1; D is perhaps TRBD1 (5 bases). Trimming shortened V by 1 base and J by 12 bases, and 12 bases separated the two germline ends. This CDR3 is 12 amino acids long. This chain's CDR3 is CASSLGVGVSFF. CDR3 nucleotides: TGTGCCAGCAGTTTAGGGGTGGGGGTGTCTTTCTTT.

This clonotype is labeled as medium-sized. The chain uses TRBV30 and TRBJ1-1; 7 nucleotides align to TRBD1. There are 13 residues in the CDR3. Germline V gene sequence: CDR1 GTSNPN, CDR2 SVGIG (reference sequence). The ends lost 2 bases at V and 5 bases at J; junction bases unmatched: 5. In DNA form, the CDR3 reads TGTGCCTGGAGTAGTGACAGGGATACTGAAGCTTTCTTT. Amino acids: CAWSSDRDTEAFF. The entire variable domain, with the rest obtained from reference TRBV30 and TRBJ1-1, is as follows: SQTIHQWPATLVQPVGSPLSLECTVEGTSNPNLYWYRQAAGRGLQLLFYSVGIGQISSEVPQNLSASRPQDRQFILSSKKLLLSDSGFYLCAWSSDRDTEAFFGQGTRLTVV.

This clonotype was detected only a few times. The chain recombines TRBV2 with TRBJ1-1; TRBD1 is a possible D gene (5 bases). Germline V gene sequence: CDR1 SNHLY, CDR2 FYNNEI. This CDR3 has 14 residues. V was clipped by 6 bases and J by 0 bases, with 11 bases between them. The CDR3 loop reads CASRGDGLNTEAFF. The CDR3 nucleotides are TGTGCCAGCAGGGGGGACGGATTGAACACTGAAGCTTTCTTT.

As regards this clonotype: A much larger clone sits a single nucleotide away, making a read error possible. The rearrangement uses TRBV5-4 and TRBJ2-3; D might be TRBD2 (6 bases). The germline gives CDR1 SGHNT, CDR2 YYREEE (reference sequence). The CDR3 is made up of 15 amino acids. CDR3 coding DNA: TGTGCCAGCAGCGAACTAATCACTAGCACAGATACGCAGAATTTT. Protein: CASSELITSTDTQNF.

By frequency in the sample, this clonotype is medium-sized. The chain is built from TRBV19 and TRBJ1-5, with D unresolved. The CDR3 length is 15 residues. Germline-derived CDR1 and CDR2 are LNHDA and SQIVND (reference sequence). Trimming removed 7 bases at V and 2 bases at J, with 15 bases between. Here the CDR3 reads CASIPPGSGNQPQHF. The DNA of the CDR3 is TGTGCCAGTATTCCCCCAGGCTCGGGCAATCAGCCCCAGCATTTT.

This clonotype is large within its sample. The chain has TRBV24-1 and TRBJ1-2; tentative D call: TRBD1 (5 bases). Germline V gene lookup returns CDR1 KGHDR and CDR2 SFDVKD. V was cut by 3 bases and J by 0 bases, with 10 bases left in between. The CDR3 runs 15 residues. This chain's CDR3 is CATSDGAGSNYGYTF. CDR3 DNA sequence: TGTGCCACCAGTGATGGGGCAGGGTCTAACTATGGCTACACCTTC.

This clonotype is labeled as medium-sized. The rearrangement joins TRBV11-1 to TRBJ1-1; 8 bases are shared with TRBD1. The V gene's germline CDR1 is SGHAT and CDR2 FQDESV (reference sequence). The CDR3 runs 15 residues. V was pared by 5 bases and J by 1 base, with 6 bases of the junction left unmatched. CDR3 amino acids: CASSLRGQGNTEAFF. DNA of the CDR3: TGTGCCAGCAGCCTCAGGGGGCAGGGGAACACTGAAGCTTTCTTT.

Judged by abundance, this clonotype is large. V and J are TRBV29-1 and TRBJ1-2; TRBD1 might be the D (5 bases). V gave up 4 bases and J gave up 2 bases, with 17 bases separating them. CDR3 length: 15 amino acids. Germline V gene lookup returns CDR1 SQVTM and CDR2 ANQGSEA. CDR3 nucleotides: TGCAGCGTTGGGGGGGAGAGGAGGGGCAACTATGGCTACACCTTC. Amino acid sequence: CSVGGERRGNYGYTF.

Judged by abundance, this clonotype is medium-sized. The chain combines TRBV24-1 with TRBJ2-5; D gene ambiguous. Per the germline V gene, CDR1 is KGHDR and CDR2 is SFDVKD. CDR3 length: 14 residues. Between the trimmed V and J ends, which lost 5 bases and 5 bases, there was a span of 14 bases. CDR3 nucleotides: TGTGCCACCAGTGGCGTTATGGCCTCGGAGACCCAGTACTTC. Translation gives CATSGVMASETQYF.

By proportion, this clonotype is medium-sized (0.01 to 0.1%). One junction end disagrees with the germline gene, perhaps due to a read error. The CDR3 loop reads CSASRGWDVF. Written as DNA, the CDR3 is TGCAGTGCTAGCCGAGGCTGGGACGTCTTC. The gene calls are TRBV20-1 and TRBJ1-2, with D tentatively TRBD1 (5 bases). This CDR3 has 10 residues. Looked up from germline, CDR1 is DFQATT and CDR2 is SNEGSKA (reference sequence).